The clone carrying this T cell receptor (beta chain) is termed medium-sized. Its target is not known. Study-level findings and limits: Tumor Treg TCRs overlapped most with tumor naive CD4+ cells.

TCRdb ran MiXCR on the 5' RACE reads and lists one entry per CDR3 protein. The data show around 30,000 distinct CDR3 sequences, approximately 30% seen once. CDR3 length equals 15 residues. Trimming stripped 4 bases from V and 10 bases from J, with 22 bases between. Germline CDR1 reads DFQATT; CDR2 reads SNEGSKA (reference sequence). The sequencing sample was made of naive CD4+ T cells sorted from a lymph node. Described subset: naive CD4+ T cells, CD4+CD45RA+CD25-. This chain connects TRBV20-1 to TRBJ1-4; a weak D match, TRBD1 (5 bases). This clonotype was obtained from a female donor with breast cancer. This CDR3 reads CSATRPGPISRKLFF. For the CDR3, the DNA is TGCAGTGCTACCCGACCGGGACCCATTTCTAGAAAACTGTTTTTT.